Below are 20 T cell receptor beta chains sequenced from a single sample in a study of blood T cell repertoires in COVID-19. Measured with immunoSEQ multiplex PCR; TCRdb has only the in-frame clones, and not every one. Here the sample spans approximately 260,000 clones, roughly nine tenths being singletons. Sample: peripheral blood. The receptors originated from a man aged 18-30 years with active or convalescent COVID-19.

The sample holds a few counts of this clone. This chain connects TRBV9 to TRBJ1-1, with D perhaps TRBD1 (5 bases). The CDR3 is 12 amino acids. Per the germline V gene, CDR1 is SGDLS and CDR2 is YYNGEE. The V end lost 6 bases, the J end lost 3 bases, and 9 bases lay between the germline ends. Written as DNA, the CDR3 is TGTGCCAGCAAGGGAGGGGACACTGAAGCTTTCTTT. Protein: CASKGGDTEAFF. Using reference TRBV9 and TRBJ1-1 for the parts outside the CDR3, the full variable domain is DSGVTQTPKHLITATGQRVTLRCSPRSGDLSVYWYQQSLDQGLQFLIQYYNGEERAKGNILERFSAQQFPDLHSELNLSSLELGDSALYFCASKGGDTEAFFGQGTRLTVV.

The chain carries TRBV11-3 and TRBJ1-2; no reliable D call. V lost 1 base and J 6 bases, leaving 9 bases between the germline ends. The CDR3 extends over 13 amino acids. Per the germline V gene, CDR1 is SGHNT and CDR2 is YENEEA. The CDR3 spells CASSLGLADGYTF. CDR3 nucleotide sequence: TGTGCCAGCAGCTTAGGTTTGGCGGATGGCTACACCTTC.

The chain recombines TRBV6-5 with TRBJ1-4, with 7 bases identical to TRBD1. Germline V lookup: CDR1 MNHEY, CDR2 SVGAGI. CDR3 length equals 14 residues. The ends lost 4 bases at V and 7 bases at J; junction bases unmatched: 6. The CDR3 nucleotides read TGTGCCAGCAGTTCCGGGACAGTTGTTGAAAAACTGTTTTTT. Its protein is CASSSGTVVEKLFF.

The chain carries TRBV6-5 and TRBJ2-7; 9 nucleotides agree with TRBD1. Germline-derived CDR1 and CDR2 are MNHEY and SVGAGI. This CDR3 comprises 14 residues. J lost 6 bases, V lost 2 bases, and 5 bases had no gene match. The CDR3 sequence is CASSYDDRGTEQYF. The DNA for the CDR3 is TGTGCCAGCAGTTACGATGACAGGGGGACCGAGCAGTACTTC.

The genes are TRBV3-1 (or the pseudogene TRBV3-2) and TRBJ2-6, with D perhaps matching TRBD1 (6 bases). Germline values: CDR1 LGHDT, CDR2 YNNKEL (reference sequence). This CDR3 spans 15 amino acids. The germline V and J ends were trimmed by 4 bases and 0 bases, with 7 bases remaining between them. The CDR3 loop is CASSRRGSGANVLTF. The CDR3 DNA reads TGTGCCAGCAGCCGCAGGGGCTCTGGGGCCAACGTCCTGACTTTC.

The chain is built from TRBV2 and TRBJ1-1; TRBD1 is a possible D gene (6 bases). V was cut by 9 bases and J by 4 bases, with 15 bases left in between. The CDR3 length is 13 residues. CDR1 and CDR2 (germline): SNHLY, FYNNEI. The CDR3 reads CASSRGMGTEAFF. For the CDR3, the DNA is TGTGCCAGTAGTAGGGGGATGGGCACTGAAGCTTTCTTT.

Worth noting for this clone: Other DNA sequences in the sample encode the same CDR3. The genes are TRBV18 and TRBJ1-3; TRBD1 might be the D (6 bases). The CDR3 spans 14 residues. Germline V gene lookup returns CDR1 KGHSH and CDR2 LQKENI. V lost 3 bases to trimming and J lost 2 bases, with 8 bases between them. The CDR3 DNA sequence: TGTGCCAGCTCACCTCCAGGGGCTGGAAACACCATATATTTT. Amino acid sequence: CASSPPGAGNTIYF.

This chain links TRBV4-2 with TRBJ2-3, with D possibly matching TRBD2 (6 bases). Germline V gene sequence: CDR1 LGHNA, CDR2 YNFKEQ. The CDR3 consists of 18 residues. Trimming pared 1 base from V and 4 bases from J, leaving 21 bases between. The CDR3 loop is CASSQALGLRWGADTQYF. The DNA for the CDR3 is TGTGCCAGCAGCCAAGCCCTAGGTCTTCGGTGGGGGGCAGATACGCAGTATTTT.

V gene TRBV24-1 combines with J gene TRBJ2-2; D is unresolved. Trimming left V 9 bases short and J 2 bases short, with 9 bases between. The CDR3 consists of 13 residues. Germline lookup yields CDR1 KGHDR and CDR2 SFDVKD. The CDR3 loop is CATEDSNTGELFF. The CDR3 nucleotides are TGTGCCACCGAAGACTCCAACACCGGGGAGCTGTTTTTT.

The chain links TRBV2 to TRBJ2-2; tentative D call: TRBD2 (6 bases). The length of the CDR3 is 15 residues. V was pared by 5 bases and J by 3 bases, with 13 bases between. Looked up from germline, CDR1 is SNHLY and CDR2 is FYNNEI. This chain's CDR3 is CASSYTRGYTGELFF. The CDR3 DNA follows: TGTGCCAGCAGTTACACCCGGGGGTACACCGGGGAGCTGTTTTTT.

This clone rates as medium-sized. The CDR3 DNA follows: TGTGCCAGCAGCCAGGGACTAGCGGACACAGATACGCAGTATTTT. Its protein product is CASSQGLADTDTQYF. V and J are TRBV3-1 (or the pseudogene TRBV3-2) and TRBJ2-3, with 11 bases identical to TRBD2. With V trimmed by 3 bases and J by 2 bases, 1 base remained unmatched. The germline CDR1 and CDR2 sequences are LGHDT and YNNKEL (reference sequence). The CDR3 totals 15 residues.

The V call is TRBV9, the J call TRBJ2-3; D ambiguous. CDR1 and CDR2 from the germline V gene are SGDLS and YYNGEE. Trimming cost V 0 bases and J 2 bases, with 4 bases left between them. This CDR3 comprises 13 residues. The chain's CDR3 is CASSVDHTDTQYF. The CDR3 coding sequence is TGTGCCAGCAGCGTAGATCACACAGATACGCAGTATTTT.

The rearrangement joins TRBV7-9 to TRBJ2-1; 15 bases match TRBD2. The CDR3 loop spans 15 amino acids. The junction had 7 bases not matched to a gene; V was cut back by 4 bases and J by 12 bases. CDR1 SEHNR and CDR2 FQNEAQ come from the germline V gene (reference sequence). CDR3 nucleotide sequence: TGTGCCAGCAGCTCGGGACTAGCGGGAGGTTATTTGCAGTTCTTC. Its protein is CASSSGLAGGYLQFF. Filled out from reference TRBV7-9 and TRBJ2-1, the complete variable domain reads DTGVSQNPRHKITKRGQNVTFRCDPISEHNRLYWYRQTLGQGPEFLTYFQNEAQLEKSRLLSDRFSAERPKGSFSTLEIQRTEQGDSAMYLCASSSGLAGGYLQFFGPGTRLTVL.

The chain couples TRBV3-1 (or the pseudogene TRBV3-2) to TRBJ2-7; D is uncertain. The CDR3 loop spans 14 amino acids. Trimming left V 1 base short and J 2 bases short, with 9 bases between. Germline V gene data show CDR1 as LGHDT and CDR2 as YNNKEL (reference sequence). The CDR3 sequence: CASSQGVRTYEQYF. The CDR3 DNA sequence: TGTGCCAGCAGCCAAGGAGTCCGAACCTACGAGCAGTACTTC.

V and J are TRBV15 and TRBJ1-5; D gene unclear. The CDR3 is made up of 15 amino acids. Germline values: CDR1 LNHNV, CDR2 YYDKDF (reference sequence). V dropped 0 bases and J dropped 1 base, with 7 bases sitting between them. CDR3 nucleotides: TGTGCCACCAGCAGAGATAGAGTAAGCAATCAGCCCCAGCATTTT. Protein product: CATSRDRVSNQPQHF.

The genes are TRBV30 and TRBJ1-2; 8 positions match TRBD1. V lost 3 bases, J lost 6 bases, and 6 bases stayed unmatched. CDR3 size: 13 residues. The germline CDR1 and CDR2 sequences are GTSNPN and SVGIG (reference sequence). CDR3 DNA: TGTGCCTGGAGAATACAGGGGGGGGATGGCTACACCTTC. It encodes CAWRIQGGDGYTF.

The rearrangement joins TRBV2 to TRBJ2-2, with 7 bases aligning to TRBD2. CDR1 and CDR2 (germline): SNHLY, FYNNEI. V shed 8 bases and J 2 bases; nucleotides not matched to a gene: 2. This CDR3 has 13 amino acids. The CDR3 sequence is CASGRANTGELFF. The CDR3, as DNA: TGTGCCAGCGGGAGGGCAAACACCGGGGAGCTGTTTTTT.

This clone has just one count. V and J are TRBV10-1 and TRBJ2-3, with D perhaps matching TRBD2 (6 bases). CDR3 length: 16 residues. Trimming removed 1 base at V and 0 bases at J, with 11 bases between. Per germline, CDR1 WNHNN and CDR2 SYGVQD (reference sequence). The CDR3 nucleotides are TGCGCCAGCAGTGAGTTTAGCGGTGGTAGCACAGATACGCAGTATTTT. It translates to CASSEFSGGSTDTQYF.

The V gene is TRBV6-1, the J gene TRBJ1-2, with no clear D. The germline CDR1 and CDR2 sequences are MNHNS and SASEGT. The CDR3 covers 12 residues. Trimming cost V 1 base and J 5 bases, with 5 bases left between them. CDR3: CASSEGGYGYTF. The CDR3 DNA sequence: TGTGCCAGCAGTGAAGGAGGGTATGGCTACACCTTC.

The chain employs TRBV10-2 and TRBJ1-2; D is undetermined. There are 15 residues in the CDR3. Per the germline V gene, CDR1 is WSHSY and CDR2 is SAAADI. V shed 6 bases and J shed 3 bases, with 17 bases lying between them. Here the CDR3 DNA reads TGCGCCAGCAGAGGTCTGGGCAGCCTTGACTATGGCTACACCTTC. It specifies CASRGLGSLDYGYTF.